This passage covers 8 T cell receptor beta chains from one sample sequenced in a study of cytomegalovirus exposure and HLA in healthy donors. 13 Jbeta primers and 60 Vbeta primers were used for the PCR. Method: immunoSEQ multiplex PCR; TCRdb's copy keeps in-frame clones and lacks some. This sample has just over 200,000 clones, with approximately 78% found just once. Sequenced: PBMCs. These receptors were collected from a woman between 40 and 55 years old in good health and CMV-seronegative.

This clone was recorded a few times. The CDR3 nucleotides are TGTGCCAGCAGCTGGAGTACGATCGAGGGGGGAGGGGACAATGAGCAGTTCTTC. It is translated as CASSWSTIEGGGDNEQFF. The chain couples TRBV9 to TRBJ2-1; perhaps TRBD2 as D (7 bases). The CDR3 consists of 18 residues. V dropped 4 bases and J dropped 5 bases, with 25 bases sitting between them. In germline, CDR1 is SGDLS, CDR2 YYNGEE.

This chain uses TRBV9 with TRBJ2-7, with 11 nucleotides matching TRBD1. The junction had 11 bases not matched to a gene; V was cut back by 4 bases and J by 2 bases. Per the germline V gene, CDR1 is SGDLS and CDR2 is YYNGEE. CDR3 length: 17 residues. The CDR3: CASSPRTGGLRTYEQYF. The CDR3 region has the DNA TGTGCCAGCAGCCCCCGGACAGGGGGCCTCCGAACCTACGAGCAGTACTTC. The full variable domain, rest sourced from reference TRBV9 and TRBJ2-7, is DSGVTQTPKHLITATGQRVTLRCSPRSGDLSVYWYQQSLDQGLQFLIQYYNGEERAKGNILERFSAQQFPDLHSELNLSSLELGDSALYFCASSPRTGGLRTYEQYFGPGTRLTVT.

V gene TRBV18 combines with J gene TRBJ1-1; D gene uncertain. CDR1 and CDR2 (germline): KGHSH, LQKENI. This CDR3 contains 12 residues. Trimming shortened V by 2 bases and J by 11 bases, and 12 bases separated the two germline ends. The CDR3 DNA reads as TGTGCCAGCTCACCAGGGCCCCGAGGGGCTTTCTTT. Amino acids: CASSPGPRGAFF.

V gene TRBV7-2 combines with J gene TRBJ1-1; D is perhaps TRBD1 (5 bases). This CDR3 spans 16 amino acids. Germline CDR1 SGHTA, CDR2 FQGNSA. With 3 bases removed from V and 5 bases from J, the gap between germline ends came to 19 bases. CDR3 in DNA: TGTGCCAGCAGCTTCCAAGGAGGGGCGCGAGGTACTGAAGCTTTCTTT. Translation gives CASSFQGGARGTEAFF.

The chain combines TRBV15 with TRBJ1-2; D is perhaps TRBD1 (5 bases). Trimming shortened V by 5 bases and J by 4 bases, and 11 bases separated the two germline ends. Germline V gene sequence: CDR1 LNHNV, CDR2 YYDKDF (reference sequence). CDR3 length: 13 amino acids. The CDR3 DNA is TGTGCCACCAGCCTTGACAGATCCTATGGCTACACCTTC. It yields the protein CATSLDRSYGYTF.

CDR3 loop: CASRTTGINTGELFF. In DNA, the CDR3 is TGCGCCAGCAGAACGACAGGGATAAACACCGGGGAGCTGTTTTTT. The gene calls are TRBV5-1 and TRBJ2-2, with 7 nucleotides matching TRBD1. CDR3 length: 15 residues. The germline V gene encodes CDR1 SGHRS and CDR2 YFSETQ. J was trimmed by 2 bases and V by 5 bases; bases with no gene match: 6.

In its sample, this clone was seen once. As DNA, the CDR3 is TGTGCCATCAGTACATCCGCGGGAGGAGATGCTGGTCAAAACATTCAGTACTTC. It is translated as CAISTSAGGDAGQNIQYF. The rearrangement joins TRBV10-3 to TRBJ2-4, with TRBD2 identical over 8 bases. The CDR3 sequence is 18 residues long. J gave up 5 bases and V 5 bases, and 17 bases lay outside the gene matches. Germline-derived CDR1 and CDR2 are ENHRY and SYGVKD.

The rearrangement links TRBV19 to TRBJ2-7, with 7 bases lining up with TRBD2. Germline CDR1 is LNHDA and CDR2 is SQIVND (reference sequence). This CDR3 contains 14 residues. V lost 3 bases and J lost 2; bases outside the gene matches: 4. CDR3 nucleotides: TGTGCCAGTAGTATGGGGCTAGCGGCCTACGAGCAGTACTTC. Translating gives CASSMGLAAYEQYF.